What follows are 24 T cell receptor beta chains derived from one specimen sequenced in a study of T-cell memory formation after mild COVID-19 (dated by TCRdb to 2020 to 2023). The library was prepared using 5' RACE. Sequencing instrument: Illumina NovaSeq 6000. The raw public data were reprocessed by TCRdb itself: fastp quality trimming at Q25, MiXCR clonotype calling, in-frame beta chains only. CDR3 protein sequences are deduplicated, and each keeps its most common genes and DNA. The sample includes a few hundred thousand distinct CDR3 sequences, with around 21% observed a single time. Approximately 13% of the sample lies in the top ten. Sequenced material: PBMCs or a T cell subset sorted from them (not recorded which). The receptors here all came from an adult woman who had mild COVID-19 (a few samples of this study predate the infection). The sample titles of this study are shuffled in the database, so cell type and time point are left out; the donor was told from shared clones.

This clonotype was detected a few times. In DNA, the CDR3 is TGCGCCAGCAGCTTTAATCCCCAAGAGACCCAGTACTTC. Its translation is CASSFNPQETQYF. The V gene is TRBV5-1, the J gene TRBJ2-5, with unresolved D. V dropped 2 bases and J dropped 1 base, with 6 bases sitting between them. This CDR3 contains 13 residues. Germline CDR1 SGHRS, CDR2 YFSETQ.

This clonotype was observed a handful of times. The CDR3 DNA reads TGTGCCAGCAGTTTATACAGGACAGGGACGACAGATACGCAGTATTTT. Translated, it gives CASSLYRTGTTDTQYF. The rearrangement joins TRBV12-3 or TRBV12-4 to TRBJ2-3; 8 bases map to TRBD1. This CDR3 has 16 amino acids. V gave up 2 bases and J gave up 3 bases; unmatched junction bases: 7.

The rearrangement joins TRBV11-2 to TRBJ2-1; D is unclear. The CDR3 loop spans 14 amino acids. Trimming took 5 bases from V and 10 from J, leaving 18 bases between them. CDR1 and CDR2 (germline): SGHAT, FQNNGV. Here the CDR3 reads CASSPASGLGEQFF. The CDR3 bases are TGTGCCAGCAGCCCCGCCTCGGGCCTAGGGGAGCAGTTCTTC.

This clonotype was observed a handful of times. The chain uses TRBV20-1 and TRBJ1-4, with 7 bases matching TRBD1. This CDR3 has 13 amino acids. In germline, CDR1 is DFQATT, CDR2 SNEGSKA (reference sequence). V shed 6 bases, J shed 8 bases, and the junction held 9 bases outside the gene matches. The chain's CDR3 is CSAPGTAREKLFF. Written as DNA, the CDR3 is TGCAGTGCGCCCGGGACAGCGAGGGAAAAACTGTTTTTT.

The sample holds a few counts of this clonotype. The gene calls are TRBV9 and TRBJ2-7; 12 nucleotides align to TRBD2. The CDR3 is 19 residues long. The junction had 19 bases not matched to a gene; V was cut back by 4 bases and J by 5 bases. Germline V gene data show CDR1 as SGDLS and CDR2 as YYNGEE. The CDR3 nucleotides are TGTGCCAGCAGCCCGGGTGGGCTAGCGGGAGGGCCTGGGTCTCACGAGCAGTACTTC. Translation: CASSPGGLAGGPGSHEQYF. The full variable domain, its missing parts supplied by reference TRBV9 and TRBJ2-7, is DSGVTQTPKHLITATGQRVTLRCSPRSGDLSVYWYQQSLDQGLQFLIQYYNGEERAKGNILERFSAQQFPDLHSELNLSSLELGDSALYFCASSPGGLAGGPGSHEQYFGPGTRLTVT.

The CDR3, as DNA: TGTGCCAGCACTTCGGCGCGGGCCTCTGTCTACAATGAGCAGTTCTTC. Translated: CASTSARASVYNEQFF. The chain links TRBV7-9 to TRBJ2-1; tentatively, D is TRBD2 (5 bases). This CDR3 has 16 amino acids. Germline values: CDR1 SEHNR, CDR2 FQNEAQ (reference sequence). Trimming removed 7 bases at V and 3 bases at J, with 19 bases between.

This clonotype was counted only a few times. The V and J genes are TRBV27 and TRBJ2-5; possible D gene TRBD2, 6 bases. Trimming cost V 5 bases and J 4 bases, with 23 bases left between them. The CDR3 contains 17 residues. Germline CDR1 reads MNHEY; CDR2 reads SMNVEV (reference sequence). The CDR3 DNA follows: TGTGCCAGCAGTACCCGTAGACTAGGACGGTTAGGAGAGACCCAGTACTTC. Translated, it gives CASSTRRLGRLGETQYF.

The rearrangement uses TRBV7-2 and TRBJ2-7; 9 bases align to TRBD1. The CDR3 is 16 amino acids. Germline loops: CDR1 SGHTA, CDR2 FQGNSA. The V gene end was trimmed by 4 bases and the J gene end by 3 bases; junction bases not matched to a gene: 10. The CDR3 spells CASSSPPGQGFYEQYF. The CDR3 bases are TGTGCCAGCAGCTCCCCTCCGGGACAGGGATTCTACGAGCAGTACTTC.

The gene calls are TRBV5-1 and TRBJ2-7; 7 bases align to TRBD1. CDR1 and CDR2 (germline): SGHRS, YFSETQ. The CDR3 consists of 14 residues. Trimming at V came to 3 bases and at J to 1 base, leaving 4 bases not matched to a gene. The chain's CDR3 is CASSSPGQSYEQYF. In nucleotides, the CDR3 is TGCGCCAGCAGCTCACCGGGACAGTCCTACGAGCAGTACTTC.

The chain combines TRBV12-3 or TRBV12-4 with TRBJ1-5; no firm D call. V lost 5 bases and J lost 6, with 20 bases in between. CDR3 length: 16 amino acids. The CDR3 here is CASSPRILGSGQPQHF. CDR3 nucleotide sequence: TGTGCCAGCAGTCCCCGGATTCTAGGGTCGGGTCAGCCCCAGCATTTT.

This rearrangement joins TRBV12-3 or TRBV12-4 to TRBJ2-7, with D possibly TRBD1 on 6 matching bases. The CDR3 extends over 15 amino acids. Trimming took 6 bases from V and 4 from J, leaving 19 bases between them. The CDR3 loop reads CASRYGRDTIYEQYF. The DNA for the CDR3 is TGTGCCAGCAGGTATGGCCGGGACACTATATACGAGCAGTACTTC.

This clonotype was counted only a few times. This chain uses TRBV7-2 with TRBJ2-3; D gene uncertain. CDR1 and CDR2 (germline): SGHTA, FQGNSA. CDR3 length: 15 amino acids. The V and J ends lost 1 base and 0 bases respectively, with 8 bases between them. The CDR3 loop is CASSLVESSTDTQYF. The CDR3 nucleotides are TGTGCCAGCAGCTTAGTCGAGTCTAGCACAGATACGCAGTATTTT.

The chain couples TRBV9 to TRBJ1-1; D not resolved. CDR1 is SGDLS and CDR2 is YYNGEE in the germline V gene. V was cut by 3 bases and J by 3 bases, with 15 bases left in between. The CDR3 spans 15 residues. The CDR3 coding sequence is TGTGCCAGCAGCGCGGCGGGAGATGGGTACACTGAAGCTTTCTTT. It is translated as CASSAAGDGYTEAFF.

This clonotype was seen only a few times. The rearrangement joins TRBV10-3 to TRBJ2-5; 10 nucleotides match TRBD2. Germline V gene data show CDR1 as ENHRY and CDR2 as SYGVKD. The V segment lost 9 bases and the J segment 2 bases; nucleotides outside the gene matches: 3. CDR3 length: 13 residues. Here the CDR3 DNA reads TGTGCCATTTCACTAGCGGGGCAAGAGACCCAGTACTTC. It yields the protein CAISLAGQETQYF.

This rearrangement joins TRBV7-8 to TRBJ2-3, with D perhaps TRBD1 (5 bases). Trimming removed 6 bases from V and 4 bases from J, with 17 bases in between. This CDR3 contains 15 residues. The germline V gene encodes CDR1 SGHVS and CDR2 FQNEAQ. CDR3 protein: CASSQSRVRADTQYF. The CDR3 DNA follows: TGTGCCAGCAGTCAAAGTAGGGTCAGGGCAGATACGCAGTATTTT.

This clonotype was detected only a few times. The V gene is TRBV6-6, the J gene TRBJ2-5; a weak D match, TRBD2 (6 bases). Trimming pared 3 bases from V and 5 bases from J, leaving 10 bases between. From germline, CDR1 is MNHNY and CDR2 SVGAGI (reference sequence). The CDR3 extends over 13 amino acids. CDR3 sequence reads: CASSYPSEETQYF. Here the CDR3 DNA reads TGTGCCAGCAGTTATCCTAGCGAGGAGACCCAGTACTTC.

This clonotype was seen a few times. The J gene is TRBJ2-7, the V gene TRBV23-1, with TRBD1 matching 8 bases. TRBV23-1 is known as an ORF, though its function is uncertain. This CDR3 region has 17 residues. The V segment lost 0 bases and the J segment 0 bases; nucleotides outside the gene matches: 7. CDR3 bases: TGCGCCAGCAGTCAATCAGGCAGGGGGCCTTTCTCCTACGAGCAGTACTTC. This codes for CASSQSGRGPFSYEQYF.

V usage is TRBV5-6 and J usage is TRBJ2-1; 11 bases match TRBD2. This CDR3 contains 17 residues. The V and J ends lost 0 bases and 4 bases, in that order; junction bases with no gene match: 6. Germline CDR1 reads SGHDT; CDR2 reads YYEEEE. CDR3 sequence: CASSLGIAGGVYNEQFF. DNA of the CDR3: TGTGCCAGCAGCTTGGGAATAGCGGGGGGGGTTTACAATGAGCAGTTCTTC.

This clonotype was counted at least ten times. CDR3: CASSSLGGDQETQYF. CDR3 bases: TGTGCCAGCAGCTCCCTGGGGGGGGACCAAGAGACCCAGTACTTC. The chain is built from TRBV7-6 and TRBJ2-5; 7 bases map to TRBD2. J lost 0 bases, V lost 4 bases, and 5 bases had no gene match. Germline loops: CDR1 SGHVS, CDR2 FNYEAQ. The CDR3 has 15 residues.

This clonotype has just a few counts. This sequence joins TRBV24-1 and TRBJ2-1, with D perhaps assigned TRBD1 or TRBD2 (6 bases each). V lost 9 bases and J 4 bases, leaving 15 bases between the germline ends. Germline CDR1 and CDR2: KGHDR and SFDVKD. The CDR3 has 14 amino acids. The CDR3 nucleotides read TGTGCCACCTCTCCTGGGGGGCTATACAATGAGCAGTTCTTC. It specifies CATSPGGLYNEQFF.

The chain joins TRBV10-2 to TRBJ2-1; D is ambiguous. This CDR3 has 15 amino acids. V was cut by 3 bases and J by 0 bases, with 9 bases left in between. Germline-derived CDR1 and CDR2 are WSHSY and SAAADI. As DNA, the CDR3 is TGCGCCAGCAGTGAAGACTCGAGCTCCTACAATGAGCAGTTCTTC. Its translation is CASSEDSSSYNEQFF.

As concerns this clonotype: An end of the junction does not agree with germline; a read error may underlie this. J is TRBJ2-3 and V is TRBV15, with TRBD1 as a possible D gene (6 bases). The CDR3 spans 15 residues. Germline V CDR1 and CDR2: LNHNV, YYDKDF (reference sequence). The CDR3 is CATSRGGGVTDTKYF. For the CDR3, the DNA is TGTGCCACCAGCAGAGGTGGGGGCGTCACAGATACGAAGTATTTT.

This clonotype was seen only a few times. This chain uses TRBV27 with TRBJ2-3, with TRBD1 as a possible D gene (6 bases). Trimming took off 6 bases at V and 2 bases at J, with 15 bases between the two ends. The germline gives CDR1 MNHEY, CDR2 SMNVEV (reference sequence). The CDR3 loop spans 15 amino acids. CDR3 amino acids: CASSLLQGSTDTQYF. The CDR3 bases are TGTGCCAGCAGCTTACTACAGGGTTCCACAGATACGCAGTATTTT.

Turning to this clonotype: This sequence may be a read error, since a much larger clone differs from it by one base. The V and J genes are TRBV6-6 and TRBJ2-7; D is ambiguous. CDR1 and CDR2 from the germline V gene are MNHNY and SVGAGI (reference sequence). The CDR3 extends over 12 amino acids. The V end lost 8 bases, the J end lost 8 bases, and 16 bases lay between the germline ends. CDR3 nucleotides: TGTGCCAGCTCCCCCTCCGTTCAGAAGCAGTACTTC. It encodes CASSPSVQKQYF.